The TCR beta chain described here comes from a study of control samples from healthy donors and cancer patients. Generated by immunoSEQ multiplex PCR, the TCRdb table keeps only in-frame clones and is missing some. The sample yields 150,000 to 200,000 clones, over 85% seen once. Germline loops: CDR1 SNHLY, CDR2 FYNNEI. V shed 7 bases and J 6 bases; nucleotides not matched to a gene: 4. CDR3 size: 13 residues. The sample taken for sequencing was blood. This sequence originates from a young man in good health. The rearrangement joins TRBV2 to TRBJ1-5, with 9 positions matching TRBD1. For the CDR3, the DNA is TGTGCCAGCACGGGGACAGGGTTTCAGCCCCAGCATTTT. This codes for CASTGTGFQPQHF.